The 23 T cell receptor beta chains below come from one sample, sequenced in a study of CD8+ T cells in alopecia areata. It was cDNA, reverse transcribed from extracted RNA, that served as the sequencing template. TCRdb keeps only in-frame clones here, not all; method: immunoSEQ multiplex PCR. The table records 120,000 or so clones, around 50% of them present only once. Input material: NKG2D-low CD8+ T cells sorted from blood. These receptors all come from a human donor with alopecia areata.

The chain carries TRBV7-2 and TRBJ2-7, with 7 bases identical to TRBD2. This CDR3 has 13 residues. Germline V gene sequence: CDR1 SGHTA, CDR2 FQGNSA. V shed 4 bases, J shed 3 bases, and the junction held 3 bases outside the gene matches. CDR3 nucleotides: TGTGCCAGCAGCTGGGGGACTAACTACGAGCAGTACTTC. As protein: CASSWGTNYEQYF.

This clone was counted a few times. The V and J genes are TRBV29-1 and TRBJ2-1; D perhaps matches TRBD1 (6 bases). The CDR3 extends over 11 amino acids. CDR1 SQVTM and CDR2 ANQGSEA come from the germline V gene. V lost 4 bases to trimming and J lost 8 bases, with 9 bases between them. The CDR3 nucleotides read TGCAGCGTTGGTTCAGGGGATGAGCAGTTCTTC. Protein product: CSVGSGDEQFF.

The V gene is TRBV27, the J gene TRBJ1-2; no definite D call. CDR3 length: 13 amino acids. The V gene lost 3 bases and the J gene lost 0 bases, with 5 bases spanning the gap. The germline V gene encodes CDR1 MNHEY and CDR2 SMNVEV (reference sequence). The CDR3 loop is CASSFSSNYGYTF. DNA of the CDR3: TGTGCCAGCAGTTTTTCCTCTAACTATGGCTACACCTTC.

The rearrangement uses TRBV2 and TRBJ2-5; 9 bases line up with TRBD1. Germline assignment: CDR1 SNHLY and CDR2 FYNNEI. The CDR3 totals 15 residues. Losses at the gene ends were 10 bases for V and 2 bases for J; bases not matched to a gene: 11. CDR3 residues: CAIDPGQGWQETQYF. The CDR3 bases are TGTGCCATCGATCCGGGACAGGGCTGGCAAGAGACCCAGTACTTC.

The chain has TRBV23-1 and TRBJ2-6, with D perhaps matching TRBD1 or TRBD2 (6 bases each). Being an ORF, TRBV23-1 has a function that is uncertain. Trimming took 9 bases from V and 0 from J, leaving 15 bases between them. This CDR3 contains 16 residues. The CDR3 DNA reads TGCGCCAGGGGGGGCAGGCGCCCCTCTGGGGCCAACGTCCTGACTTTC. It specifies CARGGRRPSGANVLTF.

The CDR3 sequence: CASQGEENTGELFF. The CDR3 DNA sequence: TGTGCCAGCCAAGGAGAAGAGAACACCGGGGAGCTGTTTTTT. V and J are TRBV13 and TRBJ2-2; D gene uncertain. Between the trimmed V and J ends, which lost 8 bases and 1 base, there was a span of 11 bases. Germline loops: CDR1 PRHDT, CDR2 FYEKMQ (reference sequence). This CDR3 is built from 14 residues.

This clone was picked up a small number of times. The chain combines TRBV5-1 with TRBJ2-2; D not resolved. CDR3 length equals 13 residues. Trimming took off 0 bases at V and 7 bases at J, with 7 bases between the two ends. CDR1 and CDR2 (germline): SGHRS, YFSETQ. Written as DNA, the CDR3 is TGCGCCAGCAGCTTGGAAGGATTCGGGGAGCTGTTTTTT. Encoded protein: CASSLEGFGELFF.

CDR3 in DNA: TGTGCCAGCACTTCTCTGGAGACCCAGTACTTC. Its protein product is CASTSLETQYF. V gene TRBV7-9 combines with J gene TRBJ2-5; D not certain. Trimming cost V 7 bases and J 5 bases, with 8 bases left between them. The germline V gene has CDR1 SEHNR and CDR2 FQNEAQ (reference sequence). This CDR3 region has 11 residues.

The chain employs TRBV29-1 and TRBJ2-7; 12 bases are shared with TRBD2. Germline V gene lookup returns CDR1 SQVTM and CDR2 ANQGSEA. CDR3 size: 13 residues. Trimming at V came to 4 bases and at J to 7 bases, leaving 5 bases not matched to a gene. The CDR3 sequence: CSVGPGLAGEQYF. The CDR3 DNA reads TGCAGCGTTGGGCCAGGACTAGCGGGGGAGCAGTACTTC.

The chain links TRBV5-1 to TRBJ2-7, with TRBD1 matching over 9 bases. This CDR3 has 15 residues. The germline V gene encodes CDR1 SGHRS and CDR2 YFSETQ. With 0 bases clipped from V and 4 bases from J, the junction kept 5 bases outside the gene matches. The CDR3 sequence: CASSLDRGRGYEQYF. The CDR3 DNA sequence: TGCGCCAGCAGCTTGGACAGGGGGCGAGGGTACGAGCAGTACTTC.

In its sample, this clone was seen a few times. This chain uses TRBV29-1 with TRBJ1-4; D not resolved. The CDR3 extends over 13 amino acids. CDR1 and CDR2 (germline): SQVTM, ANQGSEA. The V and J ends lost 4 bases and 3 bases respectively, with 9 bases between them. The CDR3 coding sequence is TGCAGCGTTGTCGGTGCGGCTAATGAAAAACTGTTTTTT. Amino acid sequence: CSVVGAANEKLFF.

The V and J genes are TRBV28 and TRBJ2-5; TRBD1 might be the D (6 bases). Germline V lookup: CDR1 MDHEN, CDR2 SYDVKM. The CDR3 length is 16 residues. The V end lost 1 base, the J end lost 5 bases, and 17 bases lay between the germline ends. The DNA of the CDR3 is TGTGCCAGCAGTTTATACTCGCGGCAGGGGCGGGAGACCCAGTACTTC. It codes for CASSLYSRQGRETQYF.

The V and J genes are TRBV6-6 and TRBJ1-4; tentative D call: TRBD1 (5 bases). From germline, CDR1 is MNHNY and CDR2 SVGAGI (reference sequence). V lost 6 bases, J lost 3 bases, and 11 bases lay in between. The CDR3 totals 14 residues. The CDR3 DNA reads TGTGCCAGCAGACCTCAGGGATCTAATGAAAAACTGTTTTTT. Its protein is CASRPQGSNEKLFF.

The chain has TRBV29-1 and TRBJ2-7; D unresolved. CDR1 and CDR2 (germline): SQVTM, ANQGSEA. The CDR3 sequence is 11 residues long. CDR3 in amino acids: CSIGSFNEQYF. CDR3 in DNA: TGCAGTATAGGTAGTTTTAACGAGCAGTACTTC.

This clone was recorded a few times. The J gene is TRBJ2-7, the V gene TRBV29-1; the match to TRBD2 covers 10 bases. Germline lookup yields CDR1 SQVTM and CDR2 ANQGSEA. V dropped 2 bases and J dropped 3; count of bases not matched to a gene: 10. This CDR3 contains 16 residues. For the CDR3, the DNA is TGCAGCGTTGAACTGGTGCTAGCGGGAGATAACTACGAGCAGTACTTC. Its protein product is CSVELVLAGDNYEQYF.

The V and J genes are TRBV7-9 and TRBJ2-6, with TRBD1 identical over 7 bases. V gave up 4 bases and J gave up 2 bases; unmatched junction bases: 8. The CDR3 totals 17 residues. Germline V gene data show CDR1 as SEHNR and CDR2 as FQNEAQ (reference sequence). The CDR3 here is CASSSVLQGTGANVLTF. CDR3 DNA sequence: TGTGCCAGCAGCTCTGTCCTACAGGGGACTGGGGCCAACGTCCTGACTTTC.

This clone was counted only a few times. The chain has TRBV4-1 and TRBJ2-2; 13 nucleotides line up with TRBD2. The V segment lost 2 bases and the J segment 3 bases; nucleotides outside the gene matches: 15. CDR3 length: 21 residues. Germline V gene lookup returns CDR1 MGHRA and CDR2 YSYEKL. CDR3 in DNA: TGCGCCAGCAGCCAACTACCGGGACTAGCGGGGCTGGATAGCGACACCGGGGAGCTGTTTTTT. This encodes CASSQLPGLAGLDSDTGELFF.

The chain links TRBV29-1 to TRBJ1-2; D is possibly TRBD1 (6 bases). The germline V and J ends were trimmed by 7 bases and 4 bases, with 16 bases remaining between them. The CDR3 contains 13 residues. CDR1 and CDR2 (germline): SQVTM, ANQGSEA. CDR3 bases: TGCAGCGGGAGTACGACAGGCCGCTATGGCTACACCTTC. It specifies CSGSTTGRYGYTF.

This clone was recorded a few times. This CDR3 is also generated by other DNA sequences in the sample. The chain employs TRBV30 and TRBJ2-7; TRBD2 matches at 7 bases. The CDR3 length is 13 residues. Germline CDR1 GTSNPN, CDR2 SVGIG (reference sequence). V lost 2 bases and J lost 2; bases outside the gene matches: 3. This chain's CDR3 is CAWSRGTTYEQYF. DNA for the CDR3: TGTGCCTGGAGTCGCGGGACTACCTACGAGCAGTACTTC.

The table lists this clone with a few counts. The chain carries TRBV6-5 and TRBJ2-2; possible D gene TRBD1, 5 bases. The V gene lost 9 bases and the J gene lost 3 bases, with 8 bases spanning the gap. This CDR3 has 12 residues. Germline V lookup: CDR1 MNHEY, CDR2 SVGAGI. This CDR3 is CASQGYTGELFF. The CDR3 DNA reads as TGTGCCAGTCAGGGTTACACCGGGGAGCTGTTTTTT.

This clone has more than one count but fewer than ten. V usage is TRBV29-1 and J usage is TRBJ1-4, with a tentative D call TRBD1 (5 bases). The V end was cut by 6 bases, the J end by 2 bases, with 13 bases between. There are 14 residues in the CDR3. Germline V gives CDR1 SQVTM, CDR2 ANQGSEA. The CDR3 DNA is TGCAGCGTCGCGTCCGGGGACACTAATGAAAAACTGTTTTTT. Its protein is CSVASGDTNEKLFF.

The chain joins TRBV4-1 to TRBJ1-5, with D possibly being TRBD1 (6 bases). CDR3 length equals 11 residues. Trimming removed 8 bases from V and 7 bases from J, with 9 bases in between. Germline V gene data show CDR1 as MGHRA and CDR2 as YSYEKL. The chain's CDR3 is CASGQGQPQHF. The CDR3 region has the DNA TGCGCCAGCGGGCAGGGGCAGCCCCAGCATTTT.

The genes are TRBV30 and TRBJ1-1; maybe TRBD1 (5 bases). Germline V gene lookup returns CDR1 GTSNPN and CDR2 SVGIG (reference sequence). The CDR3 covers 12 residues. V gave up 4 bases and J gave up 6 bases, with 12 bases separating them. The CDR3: CAWTLDNPEAFF. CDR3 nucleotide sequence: TGTGCCTGGACACTGGACAACCCTGAAGCTTTCTTT.